The clone carrying this T cell receptor beta chain was observed many times. From germline, CDR1 is MDHEN and CDR2 SYDVKM. The CDR3 spans 14 residues. The V gene end was trimmed by 7 bases and the J gene end by 6 bases; junction bases not matched to a gene: 8. Among ophthalmopathy patients, the Clinical Activity Score reached at least 3, the NOSPECS grade reached at least 4, and duration remained under 3 months. TCR beta CDR3 sequences were amplified from RNA transcripts. The HTBI primer set drove a first-round RT-PCR of the TCR CDR3. TCRdb reprocessed the multiplex PCR reads with MiXCR, giving one entry per CDR3 protein. Of 500,000 or so distinct CDR3 sequences listed, approximately 17% are singletons. These data belong to a study of T cells in Graves' hyperthyroidism and ophthalmopathy.

Material for sequencing was blood. The chain uses TRBV28 and TRBJ2-2; TRBD2 aligns across 7 bases. The TCR was taken from a woman between 18 and 29 years old with Graves' ophthalmopathy. The CDR3 sequence is CASKSAGEAGELFF. The CDR3 DNA reads as TGTGCCAGCAAAAGCGCGGGGGAGGCCGGGGAGCTGTTTTTT. Drawing the rest from reference TRBV28 and TRBJ2-2, the complete variable domain is DVKVTQSSRYLVKRTGEKVFLECVQDMDHENMFWYRQDPGLGLRLIYFSYDVKMKEKGDIPEGYSVSREKKERFSLILESASTNQTSMYLCASKSAGEAGELFFGEGSRLTVL.